Below are 18 T cell receptor beta chains sequenced from a single sample in a study of blood T cell repertoires in COVID-19. Data came from immunoSEQ multiplex PCR; TCRdb stores just in-frame clones and leaves some out. The sample records 200,000 to 300,000 clones, approximately 86% being singletons. The sequenced sample was peripheral blood. The receptors were gathered from a woman aged 70-85 years with active or convalescent COVID-19.

V usage is TRBV4-1 and J usage is TRBJ2-1; 11 bases are a match to TRBD2. The ends lost 0 bases at V and 4 bases at J; junction bases unmatched: 8. Germline V gene data show CDR1 as MGHRA and CDR2 as YSYEKL. This CDR3 comprises 18 residues. The CDR3 DNA reads TGCGCCAGCAGCCAAGATCATCCCCTAGCGGGGGGATACAATGAGCAGTTCTTC. This codes for CASSQDHPLAGGYNEQFF.

The rearrangement uses TRBV7-9 and TRBJ1-1, with D unclear. Per the germline V gene, CDR1 is SEHNR and CDR2 is FQNEAQ (reference sequence). Trimming stripped 2 bases from V and 7 bases from J, with 8 bases between. This CDR3 region has 12 residues. Here the CDR3 DNA reads TGTGCCAGCAGCTTAATTCGAGGTGAAGCTTTCTTT. This encodes CASSLIRGEAFF.

This chain connects TRBV11-2 to TRBJ2-3; possibly TRBD1 for D (6 bases). Germline CDR1 SGHAT, CDR2 FQNNGV. The V end was cut by 3 bases, the J end by 6 bases, with 13 bases between. The CDR3 runs to 14 residues. CDR3 protein: CASSFGLTGDTQYF. CDR3 in DNA: TGTGCCAGCAGCTTCGGACTCACAGGGGATACGCAGTATTTT.

The rearrangement joins TRBV18 to TRBJ1-5; D is perhaps TRBD1 (6 bases). CDR3 size: 13 residues. CDR1 and CDR2 (germline): KGHSH, LQKENI. V was shortened by 8 bases and J by 3 bases, with 11 bases between the two germline ends. CDR3 DNA sequence: TGTGCCAGCGGGGGGGGCACCAATCAGCCCCAGCATTTT. Translated: CASGGGTNQPQHF.

This chain connects TRBV6-5 to TRBJ1-2; D is perhaps TRBD1 (5 bases). Germline CDR1 reads MNHEY; CDR2 reads SVGAGI. V was cut by 6 bases and J by 2 bases, with 10 bases left in between. The CDR3 covers 13 residues. This CDR3 reads CASSPGGNYGYTF. The DNA of the CDR3 is TGTGCCAGCAGCCCGGGGGGGAACTATGGCTACACCTTC.

The CDR3 nucleotides are TGTGCCAGCAGCCCTCTCGGACAGGAATACTCTGGGGCCAACGTCCTGACTTTC. This translates into CASSPLGQEYSGANVLTF. The chain links TRBV7-9 to TRBJ2-6; 7 bases are shared with TRBD1. Germline V gene sequence: CDR1 SEHNR, CDR2 FQNEAQ (reference sequence). The CDR3 is 18 residues long. V lost 5 bases to trimming and J lost 0 bases; unmatched junction nucleotides: 10. Complete variable domain (other parts from reference TRBV7-9 and TRBJ2-6): DTGVSQNPRHKITKRGQNVTFRCDPISEHNRLYWYRQTLGQGPEFLTYFQNEAQLEKSRLLSDRFSAERPKGSFSTLEIQRTEQGDSAMYLCASSPLGQEYSGANVLTFGAGSRLTVL.

The chain employs TRBV27 and TRBJ1-5, with D perhaps TRBD1 (6 bases). Deletions cut 6 bases from V and 3 bases from J, with 12 bases between. Germline-derived CDR1 and CDR2 are MNHEY and SMNVEV (reference sequence). The CDR3 is 14 residues long. The CDR3 DNA reads as TGTGCCAGCAGGCCCTACAGGGCCAATCAGCCCCAGCATTTT. It codes for CASRPYRANQPQHF.

The chain combines TRBV7-2 with TRBJ2-2; D might be TRBD1 (7 bases). Per the germline V gene, CDR1 is SGHTA and CDR2 is FQGNSA. With 5 bases removed from V and 6 bases from J, the gap between germline ends came to 13 bases. The CDR3 totals 14 residues. The chain's CDR3 is CASSQGGLAGELFF. CDR3 in DNA: TGTGCCAGCAGCCAGGGGGGCCTGGCCGGGGAGCTGTTTTTT.

The CDR3 reads CASSAGTSGGETQYF. In nucleotides, the CDR3 is TGTGCCAGCAGTGCCGGGACTAGCGGGGGGGAGACCCAGTACTTC. The chain is built from TRBV6-2 or TRBV6-3 and TRBJ2-5; 15 bases are shared with TRBD2. With V trimmed by 5 bases and J by 5 bases, 3 bases remained unmatched. The CDR3 totals 15 residues. CDR1 is MNHEY and CDR2 is SVGEGT in the germline V gene.

The chain recombines TRBV7-9 with TRBJ1-5; no clear D. This CDR3 is 13 amino acids long. V lost 2 bases and J 4 bases, leaving 6 bases between the germline ends. Germline CDR1 and CDR2: SEHNR and FQNEAQ (reference sequence). CDR3 DNA sequence: TGTGCCAGCAGCTTAACAGAGAATCAGCCCCAGCATTTT. Translating it yields CASSLTENQPQHF.

The chain recombines TRBV10-3 with TRBJ2-7; 7 nucleotides align to TRBD1. V gave up 3 bases and J gave up 3 bases; unmatched junction bases: 5. The CDR3 totals 14 residues. The germline V gene has CDR1 ENHRY and CDR2 SYGVKD. The DNA of the CDR3 is TGTGCCATCAGTGAACAGGGGTCCGGCTACGAGCAGTACTTC. It is translated as CAISEQGSGYEQYF.

This rearrangement joins TRBV7-9 to TRBJ1-5; 7 bases fit TRBD1. Per germline, CDR1 SEHNR and CDR2 FQNEAQ (reference sequence). Losses at the gene ends were 10 bases for V and 7 bases for J; bases not matched to a gene: 13. The CDR3 spans 14 residues. CDR3 DNA: TGTGCCACCACAAATACAGAGGGGGCCCAGCCCCAGCATTTT. Amino acids: CATTNTEGAQPQHF.

This chain connects TRBV18 to TRBJ2-3; D is possibly TRBD1 (6 bases). CDR1 and CDR2 (germline): KGHSH, LQKENI. CDR3 size: 16 residues. V lost 0 bases, J lost 1 base, and 11 bases lay in between. The chain's CDR3 is CASSPPGAGGTDTQYF. DNA for the CDR3: TGTGCCAGCTCACCACCCGGGGCAGGGGGCACAGATACGCAGTATTTT.

The chain joins TRBV20-1 to TRBJ1-2; 9 positions agree with TRBD1. Germline V gene data show CDR1 as DFQATT and CDR2 as SNEGSKA (reference sequence). CDR3 length: 10 amino acids. V gave up 5 bases and J gave up 10 bases; unmatched junction bases: 2. The CDR3 DNA reads as TGCAGTGCTTGGGACAGGGTCTACACCTTC. Translated, it gives CSAWDRVYTF.

The chain links TRBV25-1 to TRBJ2-7; possibly TRBD1 for D (6 bases). This CDR3 has 16 residues. The V end was cut by 1 base, the J end by 7 bases, with 20 bases between. The germline V gene has CDR1 MGHDK and CDR2 SYGVNS. The CDR3 reads CASSELVQGPRSEQYF. The CDR3 DNA reads as TGTGCCAGCAGTGAATTAGTTCAGGGGCCGCGTTCGGAGCAGTACTTC.

V is TRBV5-4 and J is TRBJ1-1; the D gene is possibly TRBD1 (6 bases). Per the germline V gene, CDR1 is SGHNT and CDR2 is YYREEE (reference sequence). V dropped 1 base and J dropped 4 bases, with 17 bases sitting between them. The CDR3 has 16 amino acids. The CDR3 protein is CASSLKQGGSGTEAFF. For the CDR3, the DNA is TGTGCCAGCAGCTTGAAACAGGGTGGAAGTGGCACTGAAGCTTTCTTT. The complete variable domain, with remaining parts taken from reference TRBV5-4 and TRBJ1-1, reads ETGVTQSPTHLIKTRGQQVTLRCSSQSGHNTVSWYQQALGQGPQFIFQYYREEENGRGNFPPRFSGLQFPNYSSELNVNALELDDSALYLCASSLKQGGSGTEAFFGQGTRLTVV.

The chain combines TRBV2 with TRBJ2-4; no definite D call. V was cut by 1 base and J by 8 bases, with 9 bases left in between. CDR3 length: 13 residues. From germline, CDR1 is SNHLY and CDR2 FYNNEI. CDR3 DNA sequence: TGTGCCAGCAGTGAAGTGGTCCGGGACATTCAGTACTTC. Its translation: CASSEVVRDIQYF.

The chain carries TRBV29-1 and TRBJ1-1, with D unresolved. V shed 5 bases and J shed 5 bases, with 15 bases lying between them. In germline, CDR1 is SQVTM, CDR2 ANQGSEA. The CDR3 totals 13 residues. For the CDR3, the DNA is TGCAGCGTTATAGTGGGGAGATCTACTGAAGCTTTCTTT. Its protein is CSVIVGRSTEAFF.